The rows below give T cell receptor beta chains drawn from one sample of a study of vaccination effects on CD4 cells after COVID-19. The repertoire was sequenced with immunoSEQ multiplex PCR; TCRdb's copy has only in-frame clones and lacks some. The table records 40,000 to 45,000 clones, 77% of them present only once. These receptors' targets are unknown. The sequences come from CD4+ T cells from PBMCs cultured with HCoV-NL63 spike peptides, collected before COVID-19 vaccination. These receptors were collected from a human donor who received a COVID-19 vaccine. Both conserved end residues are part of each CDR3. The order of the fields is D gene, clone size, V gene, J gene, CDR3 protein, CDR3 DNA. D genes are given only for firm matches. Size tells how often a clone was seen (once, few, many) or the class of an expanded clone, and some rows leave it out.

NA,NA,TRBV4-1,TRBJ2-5,CASSRASYREIQETQYF,TGCGCCAGCAGCCGGGCATCTTACAGGGAAATACAAGAGACCCAGTACTTC
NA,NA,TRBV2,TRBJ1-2,CASEGSGARGVGYTF,TGTGCCAGCGAAGGTTCGGGGGCGCGCGGTGTTGGCTACACCTTC
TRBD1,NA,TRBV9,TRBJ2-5,CASSVGTGVQETQYF,TGTGCCAGCAGCGTTGGGACAGGAGTACAAGAGACCCAGTACTTC
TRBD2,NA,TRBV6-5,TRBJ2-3,CASSSPTGGTDTQYF,TGTGCCAGCAGTTCTCCGACCGGGGGGACAGATACGCAGTATTTT
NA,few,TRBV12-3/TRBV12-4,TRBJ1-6,CASRQGIQSPLHF,TGTGCCAGCAGGCAGGGGATCCAGTCACCCCTCCACTTT
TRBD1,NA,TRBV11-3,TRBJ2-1,CASSQDRDEQFF,TGTGCCAGCAGCCAGGACAGGGATGAGCAGTTCTTC
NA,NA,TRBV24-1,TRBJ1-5,CATSEGGRAQHF,TGTGCCACCAGTGAGGGGGGTAGGGCCCAGCATTTT
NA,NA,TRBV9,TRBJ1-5,CASSPGGVSQPQHF,TGTGCCAGCAGCCCGGGGGGGGTGAGTCAGCCCCAGCATTTT
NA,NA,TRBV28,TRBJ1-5,CASNGGGQPQHF,TGTGCCAGCAACGGTGGTGGACAGCCCCAGCATTTT
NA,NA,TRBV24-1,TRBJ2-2,CATSGLTTGELFF,TGTGCCACCAGTGGACTCACCACCGGGGAGCTGTTTTTT
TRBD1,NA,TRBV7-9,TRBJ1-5,CASSRTGGNEPQHF,TGTGCCAGCAGCCGGACAGGGGGCAATGAGCCCCAGCATTTT
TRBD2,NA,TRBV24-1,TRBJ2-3,CATRAGSTASTDTQYF,TGTGCCACCAGAGCGGGATCCACGGCCAGCACAGATACGCAGTATTTT
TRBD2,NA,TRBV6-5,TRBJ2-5,CASSSRLAGRGETQYF,TGTGCCAGCAGTTCCCGACTAGCGGGGAGGGGGGAGACCCAGTACTTC
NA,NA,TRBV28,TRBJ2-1,CASSLFSIYNEQFF,TGTGCCAGCAGTTTATTCTCGATCTACAATGAGCAGTTCTTC
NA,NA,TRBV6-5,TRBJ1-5,CASSSPPGPQHF,TGTGCCAGCAGTTCCCCCCCGGGCCCCCAGCATTTT
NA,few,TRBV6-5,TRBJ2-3,CASSSWTGSTDTQYF,TGTGCCAGCAGTTCCTGGACTGGATCCACAGATACGCAGTATTTT
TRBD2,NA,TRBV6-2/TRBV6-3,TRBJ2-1,CASSLTTSVNEQFF,TGTGCCAGCAGCCTTACGACTAGCGTCAATGAGCAGTTCTTC
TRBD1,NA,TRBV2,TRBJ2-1,CASSEVGTGGEQFF,TGTGCCAGCAGTGAAGTAGGGACAGGGGGTGAGCAGTTCTTC
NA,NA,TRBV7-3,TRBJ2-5,CASSWGPLGETQYF,TGTGCCAGCAGCTGGGGACCACTCGGGGAGACCCAGTACTTC
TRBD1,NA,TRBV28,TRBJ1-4,CASSPGTGGRNEKLFF,TGTGCCAGCAGCCCCGGGACAGGGGGCCGTAATGAAAAACTGTTTTTT